A selection of T cell receptor beta chains follows, all from one sample in a study of T-cell memory formation after mild COVID-19. TCRdb reanalysed the 5' RACE reads using MiXCR and keeps one entry per CDR3 protein. The table lists 260,000 or so distinct CDR3 sequences, approximately 16% of them singletons, with roughly a fifth in the top ten. The sequencing sample was made of PBMCs or a T cell subset sorted from them (not recorded which). These TCRs come from a young man who had mild COVID-19 (a few samples of this study predate the infection). Cell type and time point are not known. Both conserved end residues are part of each CDR3. A D gene is named only where the DNA matches it firmly. Clone size appears in some rows only: once, few, many, or a class for an expanded clone.

d_gene	v_gene	abundance	j_gene	CDR3aa	CDR3nt
TRBD1	TRBV4-3	few	TRBJ1-4	CASSQDGTDNEKLFF	TGCGCCAGCAGCCAAGACGGGACAGATAATGAAAAACTGTTTTTT
TRBD1	TRBV29-1	many	TRBJ1-1	CSATTGRNTEAFF	TGCAGCGCAACGACAGGGAGGAACACTGAAGCTTTCTTT
NA	TRBV5-6	few	TRBJ1-5	CASSFRGSRQPQHF	TGTGCCAGCAGCTTCAGGGGTAGCCGTCAGCCCCAGCATTTT
TRBD2	TRBV4-1	many	TRBJ2-1	CASSHGGVEFF	TGCGCCAGCAGCCATGGGGGGGTCGAGTTCTTC
NA	TRBV7-2	few	TRBJ2-7	CASSSRTTSSYEQYF	TGTGCCAGCAGCTCGCGGACTACCAGCTCCTACGAGCAGTACTTC
TRBD1	TRBV7-9	NA	TRBJ1-1	CASSPDRGSTEAFF	TGTGCCAGCAGCCCGGACAGGGGGAGCACTGAAGCTTTCTTT
NA	TRBV5-1	few	TRBJ2-3	CASSLGKAADTQYF	TGCGCCAGCAGCTTGGGAAAAGCGGCAGATACGCAGTATTTT
NA	TRBV18	NA	TRBJ1-1	CASSPPGVRRVEAFF	TGTGCCAGCTCACCACCGGGTGTTAGGCGTGTTGAAGCTTTCTTT
NA	TRBV3-1	once	TRBJ2-3	CASSHSPGDTQYF	TGTGCCAGCAGCCACTCACCCGGGGATACGCAGTATTTT
TRBD1	TRBV7-9	few	TRBJ1-2	CASSPQGAYGYTF	TGTGCCAGCAGCCCACAGGGGGCCTATGGCTACACCTTC
TRBD1	TRBV7-9	few	TRBJ2-3	CASSPDREPDTQYF	TGTGCCAGCAGCCCCGACAGGGAACCCGATACGCAGTATTTT
NA	TRBV2	NA	TRBJ2-5	CASSPPSVLGETQYF	TGTGCCAGCAGCCCCCCTAGCGTACTCGGCGAGACCCAGTACTTC
TRBD1	TRBV4-3	NA	TRBJ2-3	CASSQAQGAPDTQYF	TGCGCCAGCAGCCAAGCTCAGGGGGCCCCAGATACGCAGTATTTT
NA	TRBV29-1	NA	TRBJ2-5	CSVRMGMRETQYF	TGCAGCGTGCGGATGGGTATGAGGGAGACCCAGTACTTC
TRBD1	TRBV7-9	NA	TRBJ2-1	CASSLAGTAEGEGRRDEQLF	TGTGCCAGCAGCTTAGCCGGGACAGCTGAGGGTGAGGGACGTAGGGATGAGCAGCTCTTC
NA	TRBV24-1	many	TRBJ2-3	CATSGGEHTDTQYF	TGTGCCACCAGTGGAGGGGAGCACACAGATACGCAGTATTTT
NA	TRBV12-3/TRBV12-4	NA	TRBJ2-1	CASSLASGFSEQFF	TGTGCCAGCAGTTTAGCCAGTGGGTTTAGTGAGCAGTTCTTC
TRBD2	TRBV7-6	few	TRBJ2-1	CASSNRRLADNEQFF	TGTGCCAGCAGCAACCGACGGCTAGCGGACAATGAGCAGTTCTTC
NA	TRBV4-1	few	TRBJ1-2	CASSQSESGPEGYTF	TGCGCCAGCAGCCAGTCTGAGAGCGGGCCAGAGGGCTACACCTTC
NA	TRBV12-3/TRBV12-4	NA	TRBJ1-5	CASSPPRGGVDQPQHF	TGTGCCAGCAGTCCCCCTCGGGGCGGGGTGGATCAGCCCCAGCATTTT
NA	TRBV5-6	NA	TRBJ2-1	CASSILGEGEQFF	TGTGCCAGCAGTATTCTCGGCGAGGGTGAGCAGTTCTTC
TRBD2	TRBV4-1	NA	TRBJ2-5	CASSRLAVPRVQYF	TGCGCCAGCAGCCGACTAGCGGTCCCAAGAGTCCAGTACTTC
TRBD2	TRBV20-1	many	TRBJ2-5	CSARRDRTSAGNGTQYF	TGCAGTGCTAGAAGGGATCGGACTAGCGCCGGTAACGGGACCCAGTACTTC
TRBD2	TRBV6-2/TRBV6-3	NA	TRBJ2-7	CASSGLAGDHEQYF	TGTGCCAGCAGTGGACTAGCGGGGGACCACGAGCAGTACTTC
NA	TRBV5-1	many	TRBJ2-2	CASSLDPGTGELFF	TGCGCCAGCAGCTTGGATCCAGGAACCGGGGAGCTGTTTTTT
NA	TRBV30	NA	TRBJ1-2	CAWSVRLHKSYTF	TGTGCCTGGAGTGTCAGGCTCCACAAAAGCTACACCTTC
TRBD2	TRBV7-2	NA	TRBJ2-5	CASSFRETSGGQETQYF	TGTGCCAGCAGCTTCCGCGAGACTAGCGGGGGACAAGAGACCCAGTACTTC
NA	TRBV12-3/TRBV12-4	NA	TRBJ2-1	CASIRGLIGLDGQFF	TGTGCCAGCATCAGAGGGCTTATAGGCTTAGATGGGCAGTTCTTC
NA	TRBV6-2/TRBV6-3	NA	TRBJ1-2	CASSFSPAGYTF	TGTGCCAGCAGTTTCTCCCCGGCTGGCTACACCTTC
TRBD1	TRBV20-1	NA	TRBJ1-2	CSARWDSENYGYTF	TGCAGTGCTAGATGGGACAGTGAGAACTATGGCTACACCTTC
TRBD2	TRBV7-9	few	TRBJ2-3	CASSLGLTSGATDTQYF	TGTGCCAGCAGCTTAGGCCTGACTAGCGGGGCCACAGATACGCAGTATTTT
NA	TRBV5-1	few	TRBJ1-1	CASSLDAARTEAFF	TGCGCCAGCAGCTTGGATGCGGCGCGGACTGAAGCTTTCTTT
TRBD2	TRBV7-8	few	TRBJ2-1	CASSLETTSALLVREQFF	TGTGCCAGCAGCTTAGAGACGACTAGCGCGCTCCTAGTGAGGGAGCAGTTCTTC
NA	TRBV3-1	NA	TRBJ2-1	CASSQGISHNNEQFF	TGTGCCAGCAGCCAAGGCATTAGCCACAACAATGAGCAGTTCTTC
NA	TRBV4-3	NA	TRBJ1-4	CASSQEVRGATNEKLFF	TGCGCCAGCAGCCAAGAGGTCCGGGGCGCAACTAATGAAAAACTGTTTTTT
TRBD1	TRBV19	NA	TRBJ2-3	CASKTGQADTQYF	TGTGCCAGTAAGACCGGACAGGCAGATACGCAGTATTTT
TRBD2	TRBV5-4	many	TRBJ2-7	CASSIDGREQYF	TGTGCCAGCAGCATCGACGGGAGGGAGCAGTACTTC
NA	TRBV3-1	NA	TRBJ1-3	CASSGRGGSGNTIYF	TGTGCCAGCAGCGGCAGGGGAGGCAGTGGAAACACCATATATTTT
NA	TRBV10-3	few	TRBJ1-5	CAISESQDQPQHF	TGTGCCATCAGTGAGTCCCAGGATCAGCCCCAGCATTTT
TRBD2	TRBV12-5	NA	TRBJ2-7	CASGLVLGLATYEQYF	TGTGCTAGTGGTTTGGTACTGGGACTAGCCACGTACGAGCAGTACTTC
NA	TRBV5-1	NA	TRBJ1-2	CASSLGDLRGGYTF	TGCGCCAGCAGCTTGGGGGACCTCCGGGGAGGCTACACCTTC
NA	TRBV6-5	few	TRBJ2-7	CASSYGQGGSYEQYF	TGTGCCAGCAGTTACGGGCAGGGGGGCTCCTACGAGCAGTACTTC
NA	TRBV20-1	few	TRBJ2-5	CSARDWLRRTIGTQYF	TGCAGTGCTAGAGATTGGTTGCGGAGAACTATCGGGACCCAGTACTTC
NA	TRBV3-1	few	TRBJ2-1	CASTRGHGNEQFF	TGTGCCAGCACCCGTGGTCACGGCAATGAGCAGTTCTTC
NA	TRBV3-1	NA	TRBJ1-2	CASSQSARDGYTF	TGTGCCAGCAGCCAAAGTGCTCGGGATGGCTACACCTTC
NA	TRBV6-1	few	TRBJ2-7	CASSGLLVLVYEQYF	TGTGCCAGCAGTGGACTTCTTGTTTTAGTTTACGAGCAGTACTTC
NA	TRBV6-1	few	TRBJ1-5	CASSEAPGVKPQHF	TGTGCCAGCAGTGAAGCGCCAGGGGTGAAGCCCCAGCATTTT
TRBD1	TRBV7-2	NA	TRBJ2-3	CASSLGQRLDTQYF	TGTGCCAGCAGCTTGGGACAGAGACTCGATACGCAGTATTTT
NA	TRBV12-3/TRBV12-4	few	TRBJ1-1	CASSTGRAFF	TGTGCCAGCAGCACTGGGCGAGCTTTCTTT
NA	TRBV7-9	few	TRBJ2-2	CASSLGDFWRDTGELFF	TGTGCCAGCAGCTTAGGCGACTTCTGGAGGGACACCGGGGAGCTGTTTTTT
NA	TRBV9	few	TRBJ2-3	CASSVPGSTDTQYF	TGTGCCAGCAGCGTCCCGGGGAGCACAGATACGCAGTATTTT
NA	TRBV7-2	few	TRBJ2-2	CAIALGFGELFF	TGTGCCATCGCACTGGGGTTCGGGGAGCTGTTTTTT
NA	TRBV4-3	NA	TRBJ2-3	CASSQEWTWGDTQYF	TGCGCCAGCAGCCAAGAGTGGACTTGGGGCGATACGCAGTATTTT
NA	TRBV7-2	NA	TRBJ2-3	CASSLWGTHGTDTQYF	TGTGCCAGCAGCTTGTGGGGGACCCACGGCACAGATACGCAGTATTTT